The clone carrying this TCR beta chain has more than one count but fewer than ten. As yet, its antigen is unknown. The data are from a study of OX40 agonist ivuxolimab in advanced cancers. Study results and limitations: CD4+ and CD8+ blood T cells expanded clonally by week 6 at 0.1 to 3.0 mg/kg. Among the lowest levels of clonal expansion were found in partial responders at 0.1-3.0 mg/kg. Expanded clones were, on average, more numerous among CD8+ T cells than CD4+.

The CDR3 loop spans 14 amino acids. Looked up from germline, CDR1 is MNHNS and CDR2 is SASEGT. After removal of 9 bases from V and 4 bases from J, the junction contained 11 bases not matched to a gene. Sequencing used immunoSEQ multiplex PCR; TCRdb keeps in-frame clones, though not all of them. The sample lists approximately 82,000 clones, 75% to 90% occurring once. This TCR came from an adult with an advanced solid tumor such as melanoma, head and neck, liver or kidney cancer. The chain carries TRBV6-1 and TRBJ1-2; TRBD1 matches at 7 bases. This material consisted of CD4+ or CD8+ T cells sorted from blood, taken in a trial of the OX40 agonist ivuxolimab. The CDR3 region has the DNA TGTGCCAGTCAGCCTCAGACAGGGCTCTATGGCTACACCTTC. Protein product: CASQPQTGLYGYTF.